What follows are 3 T cell receptor beta chains derived from one specimen sequenced in a study of blood T cells in healthy people across ages. A J-beta primer mix and a sample-barcoded 5' primer were used in a second PCR of roughly 7 to 12 cycles. MiXCR, applied by TCRdb to the 5' RACE reads, yields one record per CDR3 protein. The data show over 700,000 distinct CDR3 sequences, with roughly 25% seen just once and around 9.2% held by the top ten. A further study also used this sample, focusing on T cells of mothers and their children.

Sequencing used blood. The receptors derive from a boy between 10 and 17 years old in good health.

V and J are TRBV18 and TRBJ2-5; 11 bases match TRBD1. The closer fit of TRBJ2-7 to the DNA end suggests the J call may be wrong. Germline V gene sequence: CDR1 KGHSH, CDR2 LQKENI. CDR3 length: 14 residues. CDR3 bases: TGTGCCAGTCAGGACAGGGGGCGCAGTTACGAGCAGTACTTC. This translates into CASQDRGRSYEQYF.

The genes are TRBV11-3 and TRBJ2-2, with D possibly being TRBD1 (5 bases). Per germline, CDR1 SGHNT and CDR2 YENEEA. The germline V and J ends were trimmed by 1 base and 6 bases, with 9 bases remaining between them. The CDR3 runs 14 residues. The CDR3 nucleotides read TGTGCCAGCAGCTTAGTCAGGGCTTCCGGGGAGCTGTTTTTT. As protein: CASSLVRASGELFF.

The gene calls are TRBV4-2 and TRBJ2-1, with a weak D call TRBD2 (6 bases). The assigned J gene may be wrong: the sequence end matches TRBJ2-7 better. CDR1 and CDR2 (germline): LGHNA, YNFKEQ. This CDR3 has 16 amino acids. The CDR3 is CASSQPGTVVGHEQYF. CDR3 DNA: TGTGCCAGCAGCCAACCGGGGACTGTGGTGGGACACGAGCAGTACTTC.